This TCR beta chain was recovered during a study of blood T cell repertoires in COVID-19. Study overall: Sources were T cells, B-cell-depleted T cells, or PBMCs; the material itself was cDNA or gDNA.

Trimming cost V 0 bases and J 4 bases; bases outside gene matches: 9. In germline, CDR1 is LNHNV, CDR2 YYDKDF (reference sequence). This CDR3 spans 18 amino acids. Some clones are missing from TCRdb's copy, which holds only in-frame ones; the method was immunoSEQ multiplex PCR. The sample contains roughly 38,000 clones, 84% of which appear only once. The source of this sequence is a man aged 55 to 70 with COVID-19, enrolled during active disease. The genes are TRBV15 and TRBJ1-5; 10 bases agree with TRBD1. Sequenced sample: peripheral blood. The CDR3 DNA follows: TGTGCCACCAGCAGAGATAGCGGGACAGGGGTAGGAAATCAGCCCCAGCATTTT. Encoded protein: CATSRDSGTGVGNQPQHF.